A single sample gave rise to the 9 T cell receptor beta chains below, sequenced in a study of cytomegalovirus exposure and HLA in healthy donors. Primers included in the PCR were 60 Vbeta and 13 Jbeta primers. Libraries were prepared by immunoSEQ multiplex PCR; TCRdb keeps only in-frame clonotypes and omits some of them. The table records some 150,000 clones, roughly 76% of them present only once. The sample consisted of PBMCs. Receptors originate from a woman aged 45-60 years in good health and CMV-seronegative.

The CDR3 coding sequence is TGTGCCAGCAGCTTACAGGGAGCTAACTATGGCTACACCTTC. As protein: CASSLQGANYGYTF. J is TRBJ1-2 and V is TRBV5-4, with D perhaps TRBD1 (6 bases). CDR1 is SGHNT and CDR2 is YYREEE in the germline V gene (reference sequence). V was clipped by 2 bases and J by 0 bases, with 8 bases between them. This CDR3 region has 14 residues.

This chain connects TRBV7-9 to TRBJ2-2; perhaps TRBD1 as D (6 bases). V was pared by 6 bases and J by 5 bases, with 19 bases between. The CDR3 length is 16 residues. CDR1 is SEHNR and CDR2 is FQNEAQ in the germline V gene (reference sequence). The CDR3: CASSSTEQGLTGELFF. CDR3 sequence (DNA): TGTGCCAGCAGTTCCACCGAACAGGGCCTTACCGGGGAGCTGTTTTTT.

This clone was detected only a few times. The J gene is TRBJ1-5, the V gene TRBV7-8, with 7 bases matching TRBD1. After removal of 3 bases from V and 5 bases from J, the junction contained 4 bases not matched to a gene. Per the germline V gene, CDR1 is SGHVS and CDR2 is FQNEAQ. This CDR3 spans 14 amino acids. The CDR3 nucleotides read TGTGCCAGCAGCTTGGGACAGCACTATCAGCCCCAGCATTTT. Protein: CASSLGQHYQPQHF.

The CDR3 sequence is CASQQGIAGGYNEQFF. The CDR3 DNA sequence: TGTGCCAGCCAACAGGGGATAGCGGGAGGGTACAATGAGCAGTTCTTC. The chain recombines TRBV2 with TRBJ2-1; 11 bases match TRBD2. The V gene end was trimmed by 8 bases and the J gene end by 4 bases; junction bases not matched to a gene: 10. CDR1 is SNHLY and CDR2 is FYNNEI in the germline V gene. The CDR3 sequence is 16 residues long.

The table lists this clone with a count of one. J is TRBJ2-7 and V is TRBV15; D gene unclear. V gave up 0 bases and J gave up 0 bases, with 9 bases separating them. The length of the CDR3 is 15 residues. CDR1 is LNHNV, CDR2 YYDKDF, per germline (reference sequence). CDR3 nucleotides: TGTGCCACCAGCAGAGACCCAGATTCCTCCTACGAGCAGTACTTC. This encodes CATSRDPDSSYEQYF.

This clone was observed a single time. The chain is built from TRBV28 and TRBJ1-1, with 7 bases fitting TRBD1. Germline assignment: CDR1 MDHEN and CDR2 SYDVKM. The CDR3 has 14 residues. V was clipped by 4 bases and J by 5 bases; unmatched bases: 7. The CDR3 nucleotides are TGTGCCAGCAGTTCGCCCAAGGACAGGACTGAAGCTTTCTTT. It codes for CASSSPKDRTEAFF.

This chain links TRBV9 with TRBJ1-6; D unclear. V was clipped by 0 bases and J by 0 bases, with 4 bases between them. The CDR3 length is 15 residues. CDR1 SGDLS and CDR2 YYNGEE come from the germline V gene. CDR3 sequence (DNA): TGTGCCAGCAGCGTAGGGAGCTCCTATAATTCACCCCTCCACTTT. This codes for CASSVGSSYNSPLHF.

The chain couples TRBV7-3 to TRBJ2-1, with unresolved D. CDR3 length equals 12 residues. The V and J ends lost 4 bases and 5 bases respectively, with 6 bases between them. Germline loops: CDR1 SGHTA, CDR2 FQGTGA. CDR3 DNA: TGTGCCAGCAGCTCGGTGGACAATGAGCAGTTCTTC. Its protein is CASSSVDNEQFF.

This sequence joins TRBV10-3 and TRBJ2-5; 7 nucleotides align to TRBD2. Near its end, the DNA agrees better with TRBJ2-7, so the J call may be wrong. There are 14 residues in the CDR3. Looked up from germline, CDR1 is ENHRY and CDR2 is SYGVKD. The CDR3 coding sequence is TGTGCCGTACGGGGGGAGCGGACTACCTACGAGCAGTACTTC. Protein product: CAVRGERTTYEQYF.